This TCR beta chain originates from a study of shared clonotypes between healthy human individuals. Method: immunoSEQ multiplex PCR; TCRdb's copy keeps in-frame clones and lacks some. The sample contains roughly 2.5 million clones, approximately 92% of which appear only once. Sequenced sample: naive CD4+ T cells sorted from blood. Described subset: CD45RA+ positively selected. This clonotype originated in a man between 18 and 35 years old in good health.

The CDR3 nucleotides read TGTGCCAGCAGCTTGGACGGACTGAACACTGAAGCTTTCTTT. Translation: CASSLDGLNTEAFF. The rearrangement links TRBV6-5 to TRBJ1-1; D is ambiguous. Per the germline V gene, CDR1 is MNHEY and CDR2 is SVGAGI. V was trimmed by 6 bases and J by 0 bases, leaving 11 bases between them. The CDR3 loop spans 14 amino acids.